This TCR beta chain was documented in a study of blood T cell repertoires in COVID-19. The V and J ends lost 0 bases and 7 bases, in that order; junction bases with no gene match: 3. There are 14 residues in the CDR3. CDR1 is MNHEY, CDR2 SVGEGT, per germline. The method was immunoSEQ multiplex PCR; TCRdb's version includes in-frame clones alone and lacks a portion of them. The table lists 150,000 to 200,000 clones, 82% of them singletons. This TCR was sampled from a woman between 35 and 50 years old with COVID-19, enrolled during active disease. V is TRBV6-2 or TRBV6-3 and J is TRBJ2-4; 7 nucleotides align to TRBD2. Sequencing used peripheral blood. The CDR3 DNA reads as TGTGCCAGCAGTTACTCGGGGGGGTGGAACATTCAGTACTTC. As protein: CASSYSGGWNIQYF.